Below, one T cell receptor beta chain is given with its context. Its antigen is not yet known. Qualities for individual bases were not recorded, and no much larger clone is one base off. CDR1 and CDR2 were assigned from the germline V gene (reference sequence) as MNHEY and SMNVEV. From the cysteine through the phenylalanine, the CDR3 covers 13 amino acids. The entry retains the CDR3 DNA only, 39 bases that are in frame from base 1. The trim is 7 bases for V and 6 bases for J, with a gap of 15 bases between the germline ends. This sample is drawn from a study of CD8 T cells in ankylosing spondylitis (dated by TCRdb to about 2017). General notes on the study: To find TCR variants linked to disease, the study profiled T cell receptor beta repertoires in ankylosing spondylitis patients and healthy donors. Peripheral blood samples were taken, and synovial fluid was additionally collected from ankylosing spondylitis patients. The full study cohort was made up of about 24 ankylosing spondylitis patients and 95 to 130 healthy donors. Overall study results and their limits: Blood from ankylosing spondylitis patients appeared to be characterized by a TCR beta motif composed of about eight highly homologous amino acid variants. The disease-linked clones had a CD8+ phenotype and were found at relatively low frequencies in peripheral blood. The disease-linked clones were reported as significantly enriched in matched synovial fluid samples from ankylosing spondylitis patients. Some motif variants were previously reported in synovial fluid and blood of reactive arthritis patients, suggesting common disease-initiation mechanisms.

This sample was sequenced with an Illumina HiSeq 2500. Quantitative 5'-RACE with molecular barcodes was the method used to prepare the TCR beta libraries. The original methods were these. Disease-linked TCR variants were identified with a new computational method built on a probabilistic model of VDJ rearrangement. Using fastp at Q25 and MiXCR, TCRdb reprocessed the public reads and kept productive beta chains. Identical CDR3 proteins give one entry, which carries the most common genes and DNA. The V and J calls shown here were made by TCRdb, not taken from the authors' results. Within this sample are 380,000 or so distinct CDR3 sequences, with approximately 22% of them counted one time only. Clones ranked in the top ten supply around 12% of the sample.

The origin of this receptor is a male donor with ankylosing spondylitis or in good health (not recorded which). The sequencing input was blood, either unsorted or a sorted T cell fraction (not recorded which). The sequence is built from TRBV27 and TRBJ1-2; the D gene lacks a confident call. Here is the DNA: TGTGCCAGCAAGTCGGCGGGCTTCGATGGCTACACCTTC. Its amino acids are CASKSAGFDGYTF.